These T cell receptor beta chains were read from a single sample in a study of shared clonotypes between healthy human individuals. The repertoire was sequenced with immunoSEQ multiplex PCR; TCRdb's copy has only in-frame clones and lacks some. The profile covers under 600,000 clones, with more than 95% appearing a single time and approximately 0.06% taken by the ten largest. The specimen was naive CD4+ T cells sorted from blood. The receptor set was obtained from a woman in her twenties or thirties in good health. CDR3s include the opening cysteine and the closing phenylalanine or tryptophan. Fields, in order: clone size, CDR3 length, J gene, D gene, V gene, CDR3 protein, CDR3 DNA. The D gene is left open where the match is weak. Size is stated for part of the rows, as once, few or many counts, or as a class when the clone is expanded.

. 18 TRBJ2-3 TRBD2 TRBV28 CASSFLAGAIPHEDTQYF TGTGCCAGCAGTTTTTTAGCGGGAGCCATCCCCCACGAAGATACGCAGTATTTT
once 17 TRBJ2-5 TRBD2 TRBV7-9 CASSLAAGGSSQETQYF TGTGCCAGCAGCTTAGCGGCAGGCGGGAGCAGTCAAGAGACCCAGTACTTC
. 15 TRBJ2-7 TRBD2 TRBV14 CASSRPGLAGYEQYF TGTGCCAGCAGCCGACCGGGACTAGCGGGCTACGAGCAGTACTTC
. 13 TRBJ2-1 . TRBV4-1 CASSPPRGNEQFF TGCGCCAGCAGCCCCCCGAGGGGGAATGAGCAGTTCTTC
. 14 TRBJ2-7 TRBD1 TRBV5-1 CASSQGQAVVEQYF TGCGCCAGCAGTCAGGGACAGGCGGTCGTCGAGCAGTACTTC
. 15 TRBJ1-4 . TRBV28 CASRSEGLTNEKLFF TGTGCCAGCAGATCAGAGGGGTTAACTAATGAAAAACTGTTTTTT
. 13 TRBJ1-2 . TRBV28 CASRDTGTFGYTF TGTGCCAGCCGAGACACCGGGACATTTGGCTACACCTTC
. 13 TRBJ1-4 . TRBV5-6 CASSWLTNEKLFF TGTGCCAGCAGTTGGCTAACTAATGAAAAACTGTTTTTT
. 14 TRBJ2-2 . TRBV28 CASSLRLNTGELFF TGTGCCAGCAGCTTGAGACTTAACACCGGGGAGCTGTTTTTT
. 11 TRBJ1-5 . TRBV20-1 CSAGGRQPQHF TGCAGTGCTGGAGGTAGGCAGCCCCAGCATTTT
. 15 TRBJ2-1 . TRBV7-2 CASNPGVGAYNEQFF TGTGCCAGCAACCCAGGGGTCGGTGCTTACAATGAGCAGTTCTTC
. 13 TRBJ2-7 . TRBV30 CAWAPGFGDEQYF TGTGCCTGGGCCCCGGGCTTTGGGGACGAGCAGTACTTC
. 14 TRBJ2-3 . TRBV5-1 CASSRPGLADTQYF TGCGCCAGCTCCCGCCCTGGGCTGGCAGATACGCAGTATTTT
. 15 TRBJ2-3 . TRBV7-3 CASSLYDSTPDTQYF TGTGCCAGCAGCTTATATGACTCAACCCCAGATACGCAGTATTTT
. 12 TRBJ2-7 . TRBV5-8 CASSALSYEQYF TGTGCCAGCAGCGCCCTCTCCTACGAGCAGTACTTC
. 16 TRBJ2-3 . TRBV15 CATSRFRDQSTDTQYF TGTGCCACCAGCAGATTCCGGGACCAGAGCACAGATACGCAGTATTTT
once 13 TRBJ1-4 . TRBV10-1 CASSARGDEKLFF TGCGCCAGCAGTGCCAGGGGAGATGAAAAACTGTTTTTT
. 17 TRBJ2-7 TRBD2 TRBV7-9 CASSPRSLLAGAAEQYF TGTGCCAGCAGCCCCCGCTCACTCCTAGCGGGAGCTGCCGAGCAGTACTTC
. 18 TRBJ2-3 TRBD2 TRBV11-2 CASSLVSLWREAGDTQYF TGTGCCAGCAGCTTAGTCTCTCTTTGGCGGGAGGCCGGGGATACGCAGTATTTT
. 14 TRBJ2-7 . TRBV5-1 CASSLAAGKNEQYF TGCGCCAGCAGCTTGGCGGCAGGGAAGAACGAGCAGTACTTC
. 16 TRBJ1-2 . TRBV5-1 CASSPRPGAADYGYTF TGCGCCAGCAGCCCCCGGCCGGGGGCGGCGGACTATGGCTACACCTTC
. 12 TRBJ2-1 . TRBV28 CASSLKGNEQFF TGTGCCAGCAGCCTAAAGGGGAATGAGCAGTTCTTC
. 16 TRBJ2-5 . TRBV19 CASSTQTQPQGETQYF TGTGCCAGTAGTACCCAGACACAACCCCAAGGGGAGACCCAGTACTTC
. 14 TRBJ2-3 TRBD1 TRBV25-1 CASSEPTGSDTQYF TGTGCCAGCAGTGAGCCGACAGGGTCGGATACGCAGTATTTT
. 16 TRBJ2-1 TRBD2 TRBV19 CASSRSGRAFYNEQFF TGTGCCAGTAGTAGGAGCGGGAGGGCCTTCTACAATGAGCAGTTCTTC
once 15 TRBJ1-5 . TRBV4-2 CASSQDGRDLRPQHF TGTGCCAGCAGCCAAGACGGAAGGGATTTACGGCCCCAGCATTTT
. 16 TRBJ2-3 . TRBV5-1 CASSGRWGKATDTQYF TGCGCCAGCAGCGGGCGGTGGGGGAAGGCCACAGATACGCAGTATTTT